The sample holds one count of the clone carrying this T cell receptor beta chain. With V trimmed by 6 bases and J by 7 bases, 17 bases remained unmatched. The CDR3 has 17 residues. Germline assignment: CDR1 MNHEY and CDR2 SMNVEV (reference sequence). This specimen belongs to a study of blood T cell repertoires in COVID-19. Sequencing used immunoSEQ multiplex PCR; TCRdb keeps in-frame clones, though not all of them. This repertoire shows 200,000 to 250,000 clones, 83% found once; its top ten account for 4.8%. The J gene is TRBJ1-5, the V gene TRBV27; 8 bases agree with TRBD1. Sequencing was carried out using PBMCs or T cells enriched from blood (not recorded which). This receptor was obtained from a woman aged 45-60 years who had been exposed to COVID-19. In DNA, the CDR3 is TGTGCCAGCAGCCCTACCCCAGATCCAGGGGGCAGGCAGCCCCAGCATTTT. This codes for CASSPTPDPGGRQPQHF.